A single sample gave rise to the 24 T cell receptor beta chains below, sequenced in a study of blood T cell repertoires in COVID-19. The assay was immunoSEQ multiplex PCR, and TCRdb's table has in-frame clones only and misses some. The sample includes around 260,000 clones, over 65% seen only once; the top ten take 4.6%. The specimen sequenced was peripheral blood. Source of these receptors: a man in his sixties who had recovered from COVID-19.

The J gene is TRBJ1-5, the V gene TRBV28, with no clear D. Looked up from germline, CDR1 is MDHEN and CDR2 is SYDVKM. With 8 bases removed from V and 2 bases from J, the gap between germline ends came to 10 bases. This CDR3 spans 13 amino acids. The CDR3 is CASEGSRNQPQHF. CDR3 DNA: TGTGCCAGCGAGGGCAGTCGCAATCAGCCCCAGCATTTT. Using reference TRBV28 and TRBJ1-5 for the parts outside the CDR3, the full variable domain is DVKVTQSSRYLVKRTGEKVFLECVQDMDHENMFWYRQDPGLGLRLIYFSYDVKMKEKGDIPEGYSVSREKKERFSLILESASTNQTSMYLCASEGSRNQPQHFGDGTRLSIL.

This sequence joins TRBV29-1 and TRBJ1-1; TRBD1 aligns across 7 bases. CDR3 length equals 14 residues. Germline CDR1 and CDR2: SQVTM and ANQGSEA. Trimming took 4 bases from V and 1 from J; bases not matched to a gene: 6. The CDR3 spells CSVGTGAGNTEAFF. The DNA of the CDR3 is TGCAGCGTTGGCACAGGGGCTGGGAACACTGAAGCTTTCTTT.

The CDR3 nucleotides read TGTGCCATCAGTGACAGATCGAACACTGAAGCTTTCTTT. Protein: CAISDRSNTEAFF. The genes are TRBV10-3 and TRBJ1-1; D is unresolved. The V end was cut by 3 bases, the J end by 1 base, with 6 bases between. The germline V gene encodes CDR1 ENHRY and CDR2 SYGVKD. The CDR3 is 13 amino acids.

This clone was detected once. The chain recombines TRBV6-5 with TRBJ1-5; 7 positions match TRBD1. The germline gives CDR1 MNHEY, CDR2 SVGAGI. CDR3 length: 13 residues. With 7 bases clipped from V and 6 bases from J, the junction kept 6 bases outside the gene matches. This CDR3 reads CASKTGVGQPQHF. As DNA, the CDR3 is TGTGCCAGCAAAACAGGGGTGGGTCAGCCCCAGCATTTT.

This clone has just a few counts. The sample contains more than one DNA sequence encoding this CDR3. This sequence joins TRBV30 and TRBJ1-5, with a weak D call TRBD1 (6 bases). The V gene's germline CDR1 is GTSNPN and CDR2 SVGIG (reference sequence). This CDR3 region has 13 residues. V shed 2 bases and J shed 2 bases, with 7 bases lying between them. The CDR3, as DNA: TGTGCCTGGAGTAGGACAGGCAATCAGCCCCAGCATTTT. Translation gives CAWSRTGNQPQHF.

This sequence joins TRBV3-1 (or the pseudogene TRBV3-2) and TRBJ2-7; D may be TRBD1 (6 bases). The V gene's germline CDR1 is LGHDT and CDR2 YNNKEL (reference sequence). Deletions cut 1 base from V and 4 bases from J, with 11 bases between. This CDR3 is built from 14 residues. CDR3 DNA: TGTGCCAGCAGCCAAGGTTACAGGGCTTACGAGCAGTACTTC. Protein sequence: CASSQGYRAYEQYF.

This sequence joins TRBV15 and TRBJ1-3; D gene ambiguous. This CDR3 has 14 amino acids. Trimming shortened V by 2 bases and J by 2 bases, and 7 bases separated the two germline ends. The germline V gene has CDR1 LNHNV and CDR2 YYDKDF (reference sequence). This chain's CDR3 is CATSRYRAGNTIYF. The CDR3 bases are TGTGCCACCAGCAGATACAGAGCTGGAAACACCATATATTTT.

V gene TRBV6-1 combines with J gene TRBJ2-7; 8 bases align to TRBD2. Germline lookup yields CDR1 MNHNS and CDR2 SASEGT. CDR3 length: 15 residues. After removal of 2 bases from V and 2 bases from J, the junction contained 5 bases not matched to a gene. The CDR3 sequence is CASSESPGLAYEQYF. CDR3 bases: TGTGCCAGCAGTGAATCCCCGGGACTAGCCTACGAGCAGTACTTC.

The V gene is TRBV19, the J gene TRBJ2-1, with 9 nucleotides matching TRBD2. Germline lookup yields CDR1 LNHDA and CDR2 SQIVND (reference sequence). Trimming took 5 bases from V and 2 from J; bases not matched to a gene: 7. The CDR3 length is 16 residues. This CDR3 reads CASSGRLAGPYNEQFF. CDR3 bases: TGTGCCAGTAGTGGCCGGCTAGCGGGACCCTACAATGAGCAGTTCTTC.

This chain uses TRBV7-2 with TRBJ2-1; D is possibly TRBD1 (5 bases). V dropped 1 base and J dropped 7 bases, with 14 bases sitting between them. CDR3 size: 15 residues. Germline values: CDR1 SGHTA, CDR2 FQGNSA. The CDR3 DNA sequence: TGTGCCAGCAGCTTAGACAGGTCCTATAAGAATGAGCAGTTCTTC. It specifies CASSLDRSYKNEQFF.

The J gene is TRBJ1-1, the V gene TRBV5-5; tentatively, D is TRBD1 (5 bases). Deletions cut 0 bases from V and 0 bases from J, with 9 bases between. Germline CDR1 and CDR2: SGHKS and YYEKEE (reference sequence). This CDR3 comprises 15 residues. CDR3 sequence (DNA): TGTGCCAGCAGCTTGGAACAGGCTATGAACACTGAAGCTTTCTTT. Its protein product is CASSLEQAMNTEAFF. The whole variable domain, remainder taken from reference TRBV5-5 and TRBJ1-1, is DAGVTQSPTHLIKTRGQQVTLRCSPISGHKSVSWYQQVLGQGPQFIFQYYEKEERGRGNFPDRFSARQFPNYSSELNVNALLLGDSALYLCASSLEQAMNTEAFFGQGTRLTVV.

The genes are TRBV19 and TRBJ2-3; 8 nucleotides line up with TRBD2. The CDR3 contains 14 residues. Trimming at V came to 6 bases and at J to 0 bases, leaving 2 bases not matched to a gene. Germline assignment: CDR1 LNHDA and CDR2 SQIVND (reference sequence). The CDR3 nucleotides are TGTGCCAGTAGACAGCGGGGGAGCACAGATACGCAGTATTTT. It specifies CASRQRGSTDTQYF. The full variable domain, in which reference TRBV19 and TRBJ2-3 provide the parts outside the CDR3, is DGGITQSPKYLFRKEGQNVTLSCEQNLNHDAMYWYRQDPGQGLRLIYYSQIVNDFQKGDIAEGYSVSREKKESFPLTVTSAQKNPTAFYLCASRQRGSTDTQYFGPGTRLTVL.

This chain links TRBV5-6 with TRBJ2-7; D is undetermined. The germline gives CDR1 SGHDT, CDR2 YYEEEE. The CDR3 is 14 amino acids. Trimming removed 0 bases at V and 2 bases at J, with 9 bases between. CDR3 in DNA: TGTGCCAGCAGCTTGGGGCCTAGTCCCTACGAGCAGTACTTC. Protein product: CASSLGPSPYEQYF.

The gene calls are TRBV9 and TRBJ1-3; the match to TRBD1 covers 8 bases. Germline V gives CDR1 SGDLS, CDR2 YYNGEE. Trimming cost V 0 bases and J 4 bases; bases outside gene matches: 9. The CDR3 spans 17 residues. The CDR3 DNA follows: TGTGCCAGCAGCGTAGCCACGCAGGGGGCGGAGGGAAACACCATATATTTT. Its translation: CASSVATQGAEGNTIYF.

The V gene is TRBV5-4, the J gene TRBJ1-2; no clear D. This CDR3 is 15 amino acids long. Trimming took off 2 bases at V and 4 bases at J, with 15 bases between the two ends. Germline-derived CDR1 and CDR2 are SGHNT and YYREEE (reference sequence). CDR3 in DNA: TGTGCCAGCAGCTTCGCTGGGCAGGAAGGCTATGGCTACACCTTC. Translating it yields CASSFAGQEGYGYTF.

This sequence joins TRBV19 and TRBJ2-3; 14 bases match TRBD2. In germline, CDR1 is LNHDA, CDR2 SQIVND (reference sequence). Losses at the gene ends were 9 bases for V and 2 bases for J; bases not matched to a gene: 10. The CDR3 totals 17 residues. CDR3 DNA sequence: TGTGCCAGGACTAGCGGGAGGGCCTGCAGAGTCACAGATACGCAGTATTTT. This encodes CARTSGRACRVTDTQYF.

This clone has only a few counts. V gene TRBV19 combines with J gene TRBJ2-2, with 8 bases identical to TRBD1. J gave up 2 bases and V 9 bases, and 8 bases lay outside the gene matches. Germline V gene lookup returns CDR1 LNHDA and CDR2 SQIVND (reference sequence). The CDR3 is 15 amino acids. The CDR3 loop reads CASQPTGANTGELFF. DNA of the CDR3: TGTGCCAGCCAGCCGACAGGGGCAAACACCGGGGAGCTGTTTTTT.

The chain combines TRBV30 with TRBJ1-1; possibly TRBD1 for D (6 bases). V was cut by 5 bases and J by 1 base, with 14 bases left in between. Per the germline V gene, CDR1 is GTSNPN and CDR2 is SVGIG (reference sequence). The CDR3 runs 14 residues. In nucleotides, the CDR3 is TGTGCCTGGGCCCGGACAGTTGAGAACACTGAAGCTTTCTTT. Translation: CAWARTVENTEAFF.

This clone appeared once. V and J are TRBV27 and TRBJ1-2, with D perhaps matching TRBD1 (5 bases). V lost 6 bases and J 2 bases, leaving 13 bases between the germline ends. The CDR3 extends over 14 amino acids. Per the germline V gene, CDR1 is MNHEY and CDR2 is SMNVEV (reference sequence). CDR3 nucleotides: TGTGCCAGCAGCCTGGGGGGATTCAACTATGGCTACACCTTC. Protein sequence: CASSLGGFNYGYTF.

This CDR3 is CATSDPVGGAETQYF. For the CDR3, the DNA is TGTGCCACCAGTGACCCCGTAGGGGGTGCGGAGACCCAGTACTTC. The chain has TRBV24-1 and TRBJ2-5, with D perhaps matching TRBD1 (6 bases). Per germline, CDR1 KGHDR and CDR2 SFDVKD. There are 15 residues in the CDR3. V was pared by 4 bases and J by 5 bases, with 16 bases between.

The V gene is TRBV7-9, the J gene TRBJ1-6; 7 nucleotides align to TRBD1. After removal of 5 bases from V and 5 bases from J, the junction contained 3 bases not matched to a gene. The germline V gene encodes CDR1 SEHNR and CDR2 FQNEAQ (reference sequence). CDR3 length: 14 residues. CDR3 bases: TGTGCCAGCAGCGAGGGACAGCATAATTCACCCCTCCACTTT. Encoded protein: CASSEGQHNSPLHF.

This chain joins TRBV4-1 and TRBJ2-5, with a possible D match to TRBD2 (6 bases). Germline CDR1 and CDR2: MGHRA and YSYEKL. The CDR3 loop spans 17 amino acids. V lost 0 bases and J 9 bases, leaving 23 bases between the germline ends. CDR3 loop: CASSQDVAGPLSGAQYF. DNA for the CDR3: TGCGCCAGCAGCCAAGATGTCGCGGGGCCTCTATCCGGGGCCCAGTACTTC.

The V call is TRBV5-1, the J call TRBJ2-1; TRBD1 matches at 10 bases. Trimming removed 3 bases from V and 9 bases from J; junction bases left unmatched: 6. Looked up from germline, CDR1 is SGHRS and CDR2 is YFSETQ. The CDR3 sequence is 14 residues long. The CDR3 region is CASSSGQGSSEQFF. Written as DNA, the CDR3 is TGCGCCAGCAGCTCGGGACAGGGGTCGAGTGAGCAGTTCTTC.

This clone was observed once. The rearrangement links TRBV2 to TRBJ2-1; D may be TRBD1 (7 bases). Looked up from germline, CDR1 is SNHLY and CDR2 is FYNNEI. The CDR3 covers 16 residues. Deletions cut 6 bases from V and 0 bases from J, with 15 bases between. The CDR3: CASSVRRDSSYNEQFF. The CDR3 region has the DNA TGTGCCAGCAGCGTTCGGCGGGACAGCTCCTACAATGAGCAGTTCTTC.